The sample holds a few counts of the clone carrying this T cell receptor (beta chain). This sample is part of a study of control samples from healthy donors and cancer patients. Sequencing was performed with immunoSEQ multiplex PCR; in TCRdb, only in-frame clones are kept and a portion is missing. Of roughly 90,000 clones detected, roughly 78% appear once; the ten largest clones hold around 9.1%. Per the germline V gene, CDR1 is DFQATT and CDR2 is SNEGSKA (reference sequence). The CDR3 is made up of 16 amino acids. Trimming removed 3 bases from V and 6 bases from J; junction bases left unmatched: 12.

The chain combines TRBV20-1 with TRBJ2-2, with 8 nucleotides matching TRBD1. The TCR sequence derives from a woman in her fifties or sixties in good health. The sequenced sample consisted of blood. CDR3 loop: CSASPLDRGESGELFF. CDR3 sequence (DNA): TGCAGTGCTAGTCCCCTAGACAGGGGCGAATCCGGGGAGCTGTTTTTT.